Described below is a single T cell receptor (beta chain) sequence and its context. What it binds is unknown. This record comes from a study of shared clonotypes between healthy human individuals. Across the whole study: Researchers assigned three CD4 naive, three CD4 memory, two CD8 naive and one CD8 memory plate to each donor.

Positive CCR7 selection of CD45RO-negative cells yielded the naive CD8 cells, and terminally differentiated effector memory CD45RA+ cells were excluded. This was a deep-level run. TCRdb's copy holds only in-frame clones and misses some; the assay was immunoSEQ multiplex PCR. Of 630,000 or so clones listed, roughly 98% are singletons. Points from the study as a whole: Represented genetic and exposure-history diversity was restricted by having few donors. Naive CD4 clonotypes were shared across several donors at about 5.3%.

The V end was cut by 0 bases, the J end by 7 bases, with 10 bases between. Germline CDR1 SGDLS, CDR2 YYNGEE. CDR3 length: 13 amino acids. The chain couples TRBV9 to TRBJ1-2, with D possibly TRBD1 on 6 matching bases. The source material was naive CD8+ T cells sorted from blood. The receptor's source is a man between 25 and 39 years old in good health. DNA for the CDR3: TGTGCCAGCAGCGTAGTGGCAGGGGTTGGCTACACCTTC. Its translation is CASSVVAGVGYTF.